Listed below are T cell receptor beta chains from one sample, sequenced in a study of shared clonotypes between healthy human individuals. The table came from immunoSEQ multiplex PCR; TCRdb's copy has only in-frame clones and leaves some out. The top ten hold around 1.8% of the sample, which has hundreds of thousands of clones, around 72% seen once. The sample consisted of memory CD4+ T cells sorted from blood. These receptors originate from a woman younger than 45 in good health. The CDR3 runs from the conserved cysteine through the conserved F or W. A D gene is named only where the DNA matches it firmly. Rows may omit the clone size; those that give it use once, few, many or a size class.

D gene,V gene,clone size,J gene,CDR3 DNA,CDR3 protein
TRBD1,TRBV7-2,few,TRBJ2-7,TGTGCCAGCAGCCCTCAGACAGGGGGTGTAGAGCAGTACTTC,CASSPQTGGVEQYF
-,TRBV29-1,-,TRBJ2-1,TGCAGCGTTGACGCGTCCAGGGTAGGGCAGTTCTTC,CSVDASRVGQFF
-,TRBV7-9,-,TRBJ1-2,TGTGCCAGCAGCTTAGCTGCAGGGGAGGGAGGTGGCTACACCTTC,CASSLAAGEGGGYTF
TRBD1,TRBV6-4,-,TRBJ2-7,TGTGCCACCTCAAGGACAGGGGGGTACGAGCAGTACTTC,CATSRTGGYEQYF
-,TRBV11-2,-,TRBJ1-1,TGTGCCAGCAGGGCCTGGCCGAACACTGAAGCTTTCTTT,CASRAWPNTEAFF
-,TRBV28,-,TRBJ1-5,TGTGCCAGCAGCGAGATTAATAGCAATCAGCCCCAGCATTTT,CASSEINSNQPQHF
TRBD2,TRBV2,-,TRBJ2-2,TGTGCCACTGGCCGGGAGGCCGCCGGGGAGCTGTTTTTT,CATGREAAGELFF
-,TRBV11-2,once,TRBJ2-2,TGTGCCAGCAGCTTATCGGAGGGCTTCAGAGGCGGGGAGCTGTTTTTT,CASSLSEGFRGGELFF
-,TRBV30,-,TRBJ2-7,TGTGCCTGGAGTGTAACCGGGCACGAGCAGTACTTC,CAWSVTGHEQYF
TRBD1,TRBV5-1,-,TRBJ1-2,TGCGCCAGCAGCTTGACCGGACAGGATGGCTACACCTTC,CASSLTGQDGYTF
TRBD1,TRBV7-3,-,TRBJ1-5,TGTGCCAGCAGTGTGGACAGGGACCAGCCCCAGCATTTT,CASSVDRDQPQHF
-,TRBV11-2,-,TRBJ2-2,TGTGCCAGCAGCTTACGTTTCGGGGACGGAAGACACACCGGGGAGCTGTTTTTT,CASSLRFGDGRHTGELFF
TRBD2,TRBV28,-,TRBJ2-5,TGTGCCAGCAGTTTTGGGGGACTAGCGGGAGGCCTTTCCAAAGAGACCCAGTACTTC,CASSFGGLAGGLSKETQYF
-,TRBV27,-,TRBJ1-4,TGTGCCAGCAGTTTATACGCGGGTGCAACTAATGAAAAACTGTTTTTT,CASSLYAGATNEKLFF
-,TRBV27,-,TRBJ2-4,TGTGCCAGCAGCATCGGCCCCTCGTGGGCCAAAAACATTCAGTACTTC,CASSIGPSWAKNIQYF
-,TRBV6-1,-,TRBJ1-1,TGTGCCAGCAGTGCTCCAGGGGCCTCGGTGATTGAAGCTTTCTTT,CASSAPGASVIEAFF
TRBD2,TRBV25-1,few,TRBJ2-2,TGTGCCACTAGCGGAAACACCGGGGAGCTGTTTTTT,CATSGNTGELFF
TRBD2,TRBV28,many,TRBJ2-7,TGTGCCAGCAGAACTGGGGTAGCGGGAGGGACCTACGAGCAGTACTTC,CASRTGVAGGTYEQYF
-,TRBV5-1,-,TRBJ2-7,TGCGCCAGCAGCTTGGCCGGACCCTCAACCTACGAGCAGTACTTC,CASSLAGPSTYEQYF
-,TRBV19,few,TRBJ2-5,TGTGCCAGTAGAAACCAAGAGACCCAGTACTTC,CASRNQETQYF
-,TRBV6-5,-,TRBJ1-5,TGTGCCAGCAGTCCGGACAGAGAGGCTCAGCCCCAGCATTTT,CASSPDREAQPQHF
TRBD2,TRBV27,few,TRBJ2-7,TGTGCCAGCAAAAATCGGACTAGCGGGAACTACGAGCAGTACTTC,CASKNRTSGNYEQYF
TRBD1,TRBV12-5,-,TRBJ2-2,TGTGCTAGTGCCCGGAGGACAGGGGTTACCGGGGAGCTGTTTTTT,CASARRTGVTGELFF
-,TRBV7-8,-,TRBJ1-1,TGTGCCAGCAGCTTAATTAGGGGATTGAACACTGAAGCTTTCTTT,CASSLIRGLNTEAFF
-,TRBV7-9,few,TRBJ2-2,TGTGCCAGCAGCCTCCGGACGGGAGAAACCGGGGAGCTGTTTTTT,CASSLRTGETGELFF
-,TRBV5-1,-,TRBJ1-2,TGCGCCAGCAGCTTGGTGGCCGGGAGGGACTATGGCTACACCTTC,CASSLVAGRDYGYTF
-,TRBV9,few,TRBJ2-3,TGTGCCAGCAGCGTCTTAGGCGGGACCACAGATACGCAGTATTTT,CASSVLGGTTDTQYF
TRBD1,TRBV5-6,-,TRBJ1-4,TGTGCCAGCAGCTTGGCCAAGGGAGGGGGCACTAATGAAAAACTGTTTTTT,CASSLAKGGGTNEKLFF
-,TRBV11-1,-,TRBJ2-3,TGTGCCAGCAATGGGGCAGGCACAGATACGCAGTATTTT,CASNGAGTDTQYF
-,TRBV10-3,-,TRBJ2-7,TGTGCCATCAGTAAGACCGACGAGCAGTACTTC,CAISKTDEQYF